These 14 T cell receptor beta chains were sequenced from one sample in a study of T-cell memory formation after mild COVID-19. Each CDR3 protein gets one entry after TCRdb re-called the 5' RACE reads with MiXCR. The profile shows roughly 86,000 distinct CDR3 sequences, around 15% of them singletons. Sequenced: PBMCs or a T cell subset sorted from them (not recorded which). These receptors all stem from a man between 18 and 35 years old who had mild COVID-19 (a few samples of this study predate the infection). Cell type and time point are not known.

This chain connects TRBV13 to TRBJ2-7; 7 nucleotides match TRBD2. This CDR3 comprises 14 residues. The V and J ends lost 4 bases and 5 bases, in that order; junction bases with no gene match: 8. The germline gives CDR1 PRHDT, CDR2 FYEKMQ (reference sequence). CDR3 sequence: CASSSGGSPDEQYF. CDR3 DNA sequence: TGTGCCAGCAGCTCCGGGGGGTCGCCGGACGAGCAGTACTTC.

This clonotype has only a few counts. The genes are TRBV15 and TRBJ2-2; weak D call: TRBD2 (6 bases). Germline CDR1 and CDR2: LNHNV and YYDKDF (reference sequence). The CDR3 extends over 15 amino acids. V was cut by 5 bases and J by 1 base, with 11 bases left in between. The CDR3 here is CATSVSRGNTGELFF. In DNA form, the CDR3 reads TGTGCCACCAGCGTCTCGCGGGGGAACACCGGGGAGCTGTTTTTT. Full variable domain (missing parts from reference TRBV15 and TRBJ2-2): DAMVIQNPRYQVTQFGKPVTLSCSQTLNHNVMYWYQQKSSQAPKLLFHYYDKDFNNEADTPDNFQSRRPNTSFCFLDIRSPGLGDTAMYLCATSVSRGNTGELFFGEGSRLTVL.

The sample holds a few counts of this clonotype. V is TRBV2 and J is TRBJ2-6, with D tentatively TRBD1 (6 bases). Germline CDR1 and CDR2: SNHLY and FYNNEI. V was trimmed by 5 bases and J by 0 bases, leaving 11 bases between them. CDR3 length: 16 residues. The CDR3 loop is CASSLTGPSGANVLTF. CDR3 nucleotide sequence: TGTGCCAGCAGTCTTACAGGGCCCTCTGGGGCCAACGTCCTGACTTTC.

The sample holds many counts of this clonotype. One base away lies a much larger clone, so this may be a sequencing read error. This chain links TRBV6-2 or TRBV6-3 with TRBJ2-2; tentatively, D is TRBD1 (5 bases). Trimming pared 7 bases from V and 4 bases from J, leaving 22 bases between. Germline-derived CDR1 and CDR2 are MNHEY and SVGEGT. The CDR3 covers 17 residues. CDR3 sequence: CASTKSRRVGRTGELFF. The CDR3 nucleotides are TGTGCCAGCACCAAAAGCCGCCGGGTGGGGCGCACCGGGGAGCTGTTTTTT.

The CDR3 is CASGPRTGATGELFF. DNA of the CDR3: TGTGCTAGTGGTCCCCGGACAGGGGCCACCGGGGAGCTGTTTTTT. The genes are TRBV12-5 and TRBJ2-2; 9 positions agree with TRBD1. Germline CDR1 reads LGHNT; CDR2 reads FRNRAP. The CDR3 has 15 amino acids. J gave up 4 bases and V 5 bases, and 5 bases lay outside the gene matches.

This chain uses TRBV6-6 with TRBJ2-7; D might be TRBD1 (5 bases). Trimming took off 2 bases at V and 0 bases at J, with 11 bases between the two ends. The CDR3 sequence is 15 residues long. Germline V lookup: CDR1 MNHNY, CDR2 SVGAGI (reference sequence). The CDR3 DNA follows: TGTGCCAGCAGTTACGTGCAGGGCAGCTCCTACGAGCAGTACGTC. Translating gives CASSYVQGSSYEQYV.

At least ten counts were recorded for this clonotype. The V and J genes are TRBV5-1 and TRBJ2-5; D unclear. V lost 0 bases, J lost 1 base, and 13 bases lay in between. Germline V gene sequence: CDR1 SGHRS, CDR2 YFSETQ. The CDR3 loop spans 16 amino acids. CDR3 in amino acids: CASSLDVQKTQETQYF. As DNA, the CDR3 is TGCGCCAGCAGCTTGGATGTTCAGAAAACCCAAGAGACCCAGTACTTC.

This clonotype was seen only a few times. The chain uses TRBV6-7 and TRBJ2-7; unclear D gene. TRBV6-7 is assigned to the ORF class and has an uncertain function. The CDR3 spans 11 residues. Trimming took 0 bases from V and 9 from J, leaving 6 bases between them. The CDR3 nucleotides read TGTGCCAGCAGTTACTCGAAGGTGCAGTACTTC. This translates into CASSYSKVQYF.

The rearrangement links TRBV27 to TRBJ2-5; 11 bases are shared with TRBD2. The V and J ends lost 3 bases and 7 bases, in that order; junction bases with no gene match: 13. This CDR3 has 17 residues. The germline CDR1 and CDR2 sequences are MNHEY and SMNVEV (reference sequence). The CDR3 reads CASSLRGASGGPGTQYF. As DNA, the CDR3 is TGTGCCAGCAGTTTGCGTGGGGCTAGCGGGGGGCCCGGGACCCAGTACTTC.

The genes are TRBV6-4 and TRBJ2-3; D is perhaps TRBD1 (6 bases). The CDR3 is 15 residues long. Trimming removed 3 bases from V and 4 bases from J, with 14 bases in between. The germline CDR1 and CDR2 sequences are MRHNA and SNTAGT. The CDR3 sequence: CASSDGQGGADTQYF. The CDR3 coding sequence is TGTGCCAGCAGTGATGGCCAAGGGGGAGCAGATACGCAGTATTTT.

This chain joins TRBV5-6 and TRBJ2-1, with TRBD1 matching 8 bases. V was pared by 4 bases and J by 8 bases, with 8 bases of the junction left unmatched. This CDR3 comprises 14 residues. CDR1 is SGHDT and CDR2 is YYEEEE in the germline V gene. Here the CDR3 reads CASSGQGSLHEQFF. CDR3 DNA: TGTGCCAGCAGCGGACAGGGCAGTTTACATGAGCAGTTCTTC.

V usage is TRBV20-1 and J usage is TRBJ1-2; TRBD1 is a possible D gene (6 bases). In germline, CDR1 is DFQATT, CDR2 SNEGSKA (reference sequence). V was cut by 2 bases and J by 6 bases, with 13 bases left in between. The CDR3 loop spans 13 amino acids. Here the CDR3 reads CSARPGVTNGYTF. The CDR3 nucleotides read TGCAGTGCTAGACCAGGGGTGACGAATGGCTACACCTTC.

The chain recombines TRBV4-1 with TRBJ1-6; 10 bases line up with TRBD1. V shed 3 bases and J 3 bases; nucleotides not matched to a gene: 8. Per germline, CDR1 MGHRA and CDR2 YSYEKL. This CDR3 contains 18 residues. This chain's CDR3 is CASSQGQGPGSYNSPLHF. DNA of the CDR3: TGCGCCAGCAGCCAGGGACAGGGGCCCGGTAGCTATAATTCACCCCTCCACTTT.

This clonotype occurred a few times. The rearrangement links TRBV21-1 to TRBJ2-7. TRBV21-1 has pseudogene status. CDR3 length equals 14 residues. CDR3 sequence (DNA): TGTGCCAGCAGCAAAAGGCAGTGGTGCTACGAGCAGTACGTC. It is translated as CASSKRQWCYEQYV.